This T cell receptor (beta chain) derives from a study of cytomegalovirus exposure and HLA in healthy donors (dated by TCRdb to about 2017). In the study overall: An earlier analysis of 587 of the donors reported 250 to 300 Gb of sequence data and roughly 120 million unique TCR beta sequences obtained from about 200 million T cells. Several DR-DQ haplotypes were handled as single units for association and clustering, since linkage in the cohort was strong. Every repertoire in the discovery cohort had been generated on one and the same sequencing platform. Alongside the repertoire data, information on donor age, sex, ethnicity and CMV serostatus was compiled. An earlier analysis of 587 of the donors used high-throughput TCR beta sequencing to judge whether each TCR beta V gene segment behaved as functional or pseudogenic. Typing coverage varied by locus: 629-630 donors for A, B, C, DRB1 and DQB1; some 520 for DQA1; over 600 for DPA1; approximately 490 for DPB1. Class I and class II HLA loci were covered by the typing at four-digit resolution. A separate validation cohort of roughly 130 different subjects was used in addition to the roughly 700-subject first cohort. In a later analysis, previously published TCR beta repertoires from several hundred donors were re-analyzed and high-resolution HLA genotyping was added so that TCR occurrence patterns could be studied. The study was designed to test whether signatures of past pathogen exposure could be identified by cataloging public T cell receptors. High-throughput TCR immunosequencing, statistical association of individual TCRs with disease status, and machine learning were combined to predict cytomegalovirus infection status. The study profiled the T cell repertoires of 666 subjects by immunosequencing and related them to cytomegalovirus serostatus. Rather than using new phenotypic data, the later analysis identified candidate immune exposures from TCR beta sequences and from how often those sequences occurred across donors. Among the roughly 380 genotyped donors, approximately 82% belonged to the genetic ancestry cluster associated with self-reported Caucasian donors. Genome-wide SNP genotypes for about 65% of the roughly 670 donors were used in a later genetic analysis, which treated that subset as a discovery cohort. Among about 360 genotyped donors of the cohort, an average of around 240,000 unique TCR beta nucleotide sequences were sequenced per donor, about a sixth of them non-productive. Roughly 300 gigabases of sequencing data and some 85 million unique TCR sequences were included in an early release covering around 650 HLA-typed donors.

Points the paper makes about the study in general: Most TCR sequences were observed very rarely across donors, whereas some public TCRs were present in many individuals. The authors suggested that the approach could potentially be extended to other disease states and immunological phenotypes. Correlated functional status among segregating V segments might reflect linkage disequilibrium, but an unknown experimental factor could not be ruled out. An earlier analysis of 587 of the donors showed that most TCR beta V segments appeared in productive rearrangements either about 87% or about 30% of the time, which broadly matched IMGT annotations. A group of highly shared sequence variants was considered likely to be a technical artifact of the sequencing pipeline. Because HLA typing was unavailable for some donors at each locus, only the typed subset was used in association tests. V-gene and J-gene trimming of TCR beta chains was associated with a missense DCLRE1C variant in a later genetic analysis, and the association was replicated in an independent cohort. In a later genetic analysis, fewer N-insertions in productive TCRs were reported among donors in an Asian-associated ancestry cluster than the roughly 700-donor mean. Compared with equally common non-associated chains, HLA-associated TCR beta chains in a later analysis were more clonally expanded and had lower generation probabilities. The presence/absence analyses assumed that sequencing depth was roughly uniform across donors, and that assumption may not be true. A further reported finding was that TCR beta sequences accurately predicted the HLA-A and HLA-B alleles for most subjects in the first cohort. Some IMGT-functional V segments, including TRBV6-2 and TRBV6-3, could not be distinguished by the 87-base-pair reads and were therefore excluded. When HLA alleles, especially DR and DQ, strongly co-occurred, TCR associations were difficult to assign to individual alleles. Cytomegalovirus status was reported to be diagnosed by the classifier with high specificity and sensitivity in both the original and validation cohorts. A later analysis found that TCR association rates varied across HLA loci, with DRB1 alleles showing the most associated TCRs and HLA-C alleles the fewest. In a later analysis, most CMV-associated TCR beta chains were found to appear HLA-restricted, with HLA associations seemingly driven largely by CMV exposure. Only TCR beta chains were sequenced in this cohort, and the absence of alpha or paired-chain data limited detectable features. Specific HLA alleles were associated with roughly 16,000 TCR beta sequences at a false discovery rate of 0.05 in a later analysis. A later analysis reported that several top co-occurrence clusters appeared linked to parvovirus B19, influenza, CMV and Epstein-Barr virus. The only immune exposure information available for the cohort was CMV serostatus. A total of 150 to 200 TCR beta chains were listed by the study as associated with cytomegalovirus. About 17 rarely observed V segments, including chromosome 9 orphons, were excluded from the earlier analysis of several hundred of the donors because counts were too low. In vitro tests confirmed that a few of the cytomegalovirus-associated TCR beta chains recognize cytomegalovirus antigens.

The cohort comprised fewer than 750 healthy bone marrow donors. At the time of sampling, all cohort members were nominally healthy, though unrecorded immune exposures were likely present. The donor tested CMV seropositive, placing the donor among the 289 seropositive members of the cohort. A peripheral blood sample was collected from each donor, and TCR beta sequencing was performed on peripheral blood mononuclear cells. The Qiagen DNeasy Blood Extraction Kit was used to extract genomic DNA from the blood cell samples. Including the terminal cysteine and phenylalanine, the CDR3 comprises 16 residues. Of the read, only the CDR3 DNA is kept; its 48 bases are in frame from base 1. The germline V gene (reference sequence) supplies CDR1 GTSNPN and CDR2 SVGIG. V loses 0 bases at its end and J loses 4 bases; junction bases beyond the gene matches: 8. A word on this clone: Its antigen is not yet known. No much larger clone is present one base from it, and per-base qualities are unavailable.

Preparation of the library involved the immunoSEQ multiplex PCR assay. For the multiplex PCR, a mixture combining 60 forward primers for TCR Vbeta segments and 13 reverse primers for TCR Jbeta segments was used. A multiplex PCR assay on genomic DNA amplified the CDR3 region of rearranged TCR beta genes. The Illumina HiSeq System was used to sequence the amplified TCR beta libraries as 87-base-pair reads. Per the authors' processing: A later analysis counted 75 million to 100 million unique TCR beta chains across the 500 to 850 repertoires, and some 11 million of these chains were shared by at least two donors. To remove PCR and sequencing errors, raw reads were error-corrected and collapsed into unique sequences using a nearest-neighbor algorithm that merged closely related sequences. Alignment of CDR3 sequences to IMGT reference sequences was used to assign V, D and J gene segments. For a sequence to be retained, at least a six-nucleotide match to both a V gene segment and a J gene segment was required. Rearrangements were called productive when the CDR3 lacked stop codons and stayed in frame with V and J; all others were non-productive. Following IMGT convention, CDR3 was defined as the stretch from the second conserved V-encoded cysteine up to the conserved J-encoded phenylalanine. Sequences without an unambiguous match to a single V gene segment were excluded from the earlier analysis of approximately 600 of the donors. An earlier analysis of over 450 of the donors classified V segments as functional when productive rearrangements were above 56.7% and as segregating when the standard deviation between donors was above 5%. A statistical classification framework was built for diagnosing cytomegalovirus status from the catalog of TCR beta chain sequences. A later analysis assigned V and J genes by comparing TCR nucleotide sequences with IMGT/GENE-DB human TR gene sequences. The TCRdist pipeline was used in a later analysis to assign CDR3 sequences and most-parsimonious VDJ recombination scenarios. In a later analysis, each TCR beta chain was defined by its CDR3 amino acid sequence together with its V-gene family, and reads lacking a unique V-gene family were excluded. In a later analysis, 450 to 600 highly shared, low-generation-probability nucleotide sequences were removed to address suspected cross-contamination and a sequencing artifact. In a later analysis, a clonal expansion index was calculated for each public chain from normalized within-repertoire ranks of inferred template counts. Generation probabilities in a later analysis came from a VDJ recombination model fitted to out-of-frame rearrangements, and those results were checked against IGoR. In a later analysis, TCR-TCR, TCR-HLA and TCR-CMV co-occurrence was scored with hypergeometric tests, and a repertoire-size bias correction was applied to TCR pairs. False discovery rates were estimated in a later analysis by permuting HLA or CMV assignments 20 times. In a later analysis, co-occurring TCRs were grouped using DBSCAN, and TCRdist sequence similarity was added for clustering within HLA-allele-positive subsets. Co-occurrence clustering excluded repertoires with fewer than 30,000 or more than 120,000 public chains, plus five with anomalous nucleotide sharing. This immuneACCESS table, as held by TCRdb, lists in-frame sequences with V and J called but not all clones. Of the missing ones, under half trace to an unresolved V gene in checked studies; the others have no known cause. That table supplies the V and J calls and clone size; D and trimming were determined from the DNA. The sample profile shows tens of thousands of clones; more than 65% of them were found once. Together, the top ten hold 1% to 1.5% of the sample.

The chain is assembled from TRBV30 and TRBJ1-4, and 7 junctional nucleotides match TRBD1. The sequencing sample was made of PBMCs. The sequence derives from a girl aged 2 to 9 in good health and CMV-seropositive. The DNA sequence reads TGTGCCTGGAGTGTACCCGGGGACAGAGATAATGAAAAACTGTTTTTT. Its product reads: CAWSVPGDRDNEKLFF.